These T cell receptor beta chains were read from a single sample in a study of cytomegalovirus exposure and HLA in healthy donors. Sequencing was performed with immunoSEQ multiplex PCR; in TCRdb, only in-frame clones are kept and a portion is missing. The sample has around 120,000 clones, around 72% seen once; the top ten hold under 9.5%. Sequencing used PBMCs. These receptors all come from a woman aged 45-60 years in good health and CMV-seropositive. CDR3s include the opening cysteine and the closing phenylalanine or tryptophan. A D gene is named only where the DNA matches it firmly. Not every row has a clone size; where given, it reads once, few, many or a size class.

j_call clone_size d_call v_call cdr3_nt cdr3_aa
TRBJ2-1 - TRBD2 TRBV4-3 TGCGCCAGCAGCCAAGGGCTAGCGGGGGCCCTAAATGAGCAGTTCTTC CASSQGLAGALNEQFF
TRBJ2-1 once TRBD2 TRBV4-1 TGCGCCAGCAGCCAAGTCTTCGCGGGAGGGCAGTTCTTC CASSQVFAGGQFF
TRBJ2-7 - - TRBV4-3 TGCGCCAGCAGCCAGGAACTCGGAGTTGGCTACGAGCAGTACTTC CASSQELGVGYEQYF
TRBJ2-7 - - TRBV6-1 TGTGCCAGCAGTGAAGATCCCGTAAATGCCTACGAGCAGTACTTC CASSEDPVNAYEQYF
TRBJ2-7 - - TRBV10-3 TGTGCCATCAGTGTGGTACAGGCCATCTTGGGCGAGCAGTACTTC CAISVVQAILGEQYF
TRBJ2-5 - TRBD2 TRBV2 TGTGCCAGCAGCCGAGGGACTAGGGGAGAGACCCAGTACTTC CASSRGTRGETQYF
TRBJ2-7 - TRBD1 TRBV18 TGTGCCAGCTCACCTGGCCCCGGACAGGGGGCACACGAGCAGTACTTC CASSPGPGQGAHEQYF
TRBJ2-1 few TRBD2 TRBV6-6 TGTGCCAGCAGTTACGAGACTAGCGGTGACAATGAGCAGTTCTTC CASSYETSGDNEQFF
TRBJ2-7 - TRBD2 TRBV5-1 TGCGCCAGCAGACGGATAGCGGGGAGCTCCTACGAGCAGTACTTC CASRRIAGSSYEQYF
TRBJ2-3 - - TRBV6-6 TGTGCCAGCAGTTACTCGAGGCCGGGACACACAGATACGCAGTATTTT CASSYSRPGHTDTQYF
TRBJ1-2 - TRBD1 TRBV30 TGTGCCTGGAGACGGCAGGGGGTCGCAAGACCGGATGGCTACACCTTC CAWRRQGVARPDGYTF
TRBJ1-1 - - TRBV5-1 TGCGCCAGCAGCTTGACGGGGAACACTGAATCTTTCTTT CASSLTGNTESFF
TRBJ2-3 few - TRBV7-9 TGTGCCAGCAGTCTATCAGATACGCAGTATTTT CASSLSDTQYF
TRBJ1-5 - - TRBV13 TGTGCCAGCAGCCCCTACCTCGAGGGATGTTGGCAGCCCCAGCATTTT CASSPYLEGCWQPQHF
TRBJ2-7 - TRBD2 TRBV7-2 TGTGCCAGCAGCCGGGGAGGGGCCGGATCCTACGAGCAGTACTTC CASSRGGAGSYEQYF
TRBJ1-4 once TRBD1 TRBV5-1 TGCGCCAGCAGCTATGGGGCAGGGGGGAATGAAAAACTGTTTTTT CASSYGAGGNEKLFF
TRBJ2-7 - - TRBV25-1 TGTGCCAGCAGTGAGGGACTCCCCACCTACGAGCAGTACTTC CASSEGLPTYEQYF
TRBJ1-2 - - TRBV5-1 TGCGCCAGCAGCTTGGCAACAGGGCACGACTATGGCTACACCTTC CASSLATGHDYGYTF
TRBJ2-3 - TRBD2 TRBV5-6 TGTGCCAGCAGCTTGAAGCTAGCGGGATACACAGATACGCAGTATTTT CASSLKLAGYTDTQYF
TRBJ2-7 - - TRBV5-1 TGCGCCAGCAGCTTGAGGGCGGGTCAACCCTACGAGCAGTACTTC CASSLRAGQPYEQYF
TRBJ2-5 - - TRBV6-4 TGTGCCACCACTTTGGGCACAGGGCACCAAGAGACCCAGTACTTC CATTLGTGHQETQYF
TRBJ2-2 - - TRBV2 TGTGCCAGCAGTGAAGACTCCCGGGCCGGGGAGCTGTTTTTT CASSEDSRAGELFF
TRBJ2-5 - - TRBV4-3 TGCGCCAGCAGCCAAGTAACAGGGTCAGAGACCCAGTACTTC CASSQVTGSETQYF
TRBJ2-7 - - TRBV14 TGTGCCAGCAGCCAAGTCTGGCAGACCTACGAGCAGTACTTC CASSQVWQTYEQYF
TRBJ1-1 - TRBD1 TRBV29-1 TGCAGCGGGGACAGGGGGCCTGGTGAAGCTTTCTTT CSGDRGPGEAFF
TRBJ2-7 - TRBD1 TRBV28 TGTGCCAGCAGTCCCTACCGGGACAGCAAATACGAGCAGTACTTC CASSPYRDSKYEQYF
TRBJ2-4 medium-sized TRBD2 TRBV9 TGTGCCAGCAGCCCGGGGCTAGCGGGGGGGCCGGCCAAAAACATTCAGTACTTC CASSPGLAGGPAKNIQYF
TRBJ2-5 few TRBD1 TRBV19 TGTGCCAGTGACCTTGGAAGGGGACAGGCCCAAGAGACCCAGTACTTC CASDLGRGQAQETQYF
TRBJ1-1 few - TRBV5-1 TGCGCCAGCGGTCTGGGGGCCGGGGCAAACACTGAAGCTTTCTTT CASGLGAGANTEAFF
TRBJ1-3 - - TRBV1 TGCACCAGCAGCCGGACTCATAAGGGAGGGTCTGGAAACACCATATATTTT CTSSRTHKGGSGNTIYF
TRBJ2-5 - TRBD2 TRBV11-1 TGTGCCAGCAGCTGGACTAGCGGGGGACCTCAAGAGACCCAGTACTTC CASSWTSGGPQETQYF
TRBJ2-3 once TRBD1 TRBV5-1 TGCGCCAGCAGCTTGCAGGGGGACACAGATACGCAGTATTTT CASSLQGDTDTQYF
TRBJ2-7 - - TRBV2 TGTGCCAGCAGCGGACTTAACTACGAGCAGTACTTC CASSGLNYEQYF
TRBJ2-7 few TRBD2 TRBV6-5 TGTGCCAGCAGTTACTCGGGGGGGGTCTACTTC CASSYSGGVYF
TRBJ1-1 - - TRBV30 TGTGCCTGGTCGAGACAGAAGAACACTGAAGCTTTCTTT CAWSRQKNTEAFF
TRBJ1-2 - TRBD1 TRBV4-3 TGCGCCAGCAGCCAAGTCCCCGGACAGGGTCCCCATGGCTACACCTTC CASSQVPGQGPHGYTF
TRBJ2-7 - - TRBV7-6 TGTGCCAGCAGCCCCTCGGACTCTTACGAGCAGTACTTC CASSPSDSYEQYF
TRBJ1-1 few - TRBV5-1 TGCGCCAGCAGCTTGGACAGGTCTAACACTGAAGCTTTCTTT CASSLDRSNTEAFF